This T cell receptor beta chain was sequenced during a study of cytomegalovirus exposure and HLA in healthy donors. Measured with immunoSEQ multiplex PCR; TCRdb has only the in-frame clones, and not every one. Of 200,000 to 250,000 clones listed, approximately 80% were seen once; the top ten hold 11% to 15%. Trimming removed 3 bases from V and 6 bases from J, with 21 bases in between. Germline CDR1 reads GTSNPN; CDR2 reads SVGIG (reference sequence). CDR3 size: 16 residues. Study-level points and caveats: A later analysis found first-cohort TCR clusters tended to co-occur in the 110 or so validation repertoires. Whilst most TCR sequences proved rare, a subset of public TCRs occurred across many donors. Cytomegalovirus status was reportedly diagnosed by the classifier with high sensitivity and specificity.

To note about this clone: No antigen is known for it.

Source material: PBMCs. This chain connects TRBV30 to TRBJ1-5, with D possibly being TRBD1 (6 bases). The origin of this receptor is a woman aged 25-40 years in good health and CMV-seropositive. This CDR3 reads CAWRPGVSGAGQPQHF. CDR3 nucleotide sequence: TGTGCCTGGAGACCGGGAGTTTCAGGGGCCGGTCAGCCCCAGCATTTT.